This T cell receptor (beta chain) was captured in a study of blood T cell repertoires in COVID-19 (TCRdb year 2020). As for the study more broadly: For ImmuneRACE Cohort 3, a participant was defined as recovered based on two consecutive negative NP/OP PCR tests, clearance by a healthcare professional, or resolution of symptoms. Samples covering the acute and convalescent phases of COVID-19 were provided by collaborators in the United States, Italy and Spain. The material from the prospective study consisted of cDNA or gDNA derived from T cells, B-cell-depleted T cells, or PBMCs. Subjects who had been exposed to COVID-19, were actively infected with it, or had recovered from it provided the deeply sampled blood TCRbeta repertoires that made up the dataset. The repertoires were released in a freely available public database meant as a resource for research on the immune response to SARS-CoV-2. The samples were drawn from two sources: the first 160 participants of the ongoing ImmuneRACE study, and 1,000 to 1,500 subjects contributed by 6 global collaborators. Sample metadata almost always included a de-identified subject ID, COVID-19 status, age in years and sex. Where HLA class I and class II types were available, the types were taken from metadata supplied by the sample provider, not from assay-based typing. Beyond this particular receptor, the publication reports: Clinical and demographic metadata were provided uncurated, with the amount varying by source and participant.

TCRbeta CDR3 regions were amplified from genomic DNA using the immunoSEQ Assay, a bias-controlled multiplex PCR. The source study handled its data this way. Nucleated cell counts per sample were estimated from amplification of reference gene primers within the assay. Sequence reads were collapsed and filtered to measure the absolute abundance of every unique TCRbeta CDR3 rearrangement. Productive Simpson clonality was computed per sample as the square root of Simpson's diversity index over productive rearrangements. This immuneACCESS table, as held by TCRdb, lists in-frame sequences with V and J called but not all clones. Of the missing ones, under half trace to an unresolved V gene in checked studies; the others have no known cause. D and trimming come from the DNA, and the V and J calls and clone size come from that table. In all, the sample holds roughly 210,000 clones, and around 90% of those were seen once. The ten top clones hold 5.5% to 8.5% of the sample.

Participants in the prospective study were enrolled through a virtual design, were aged roughly 18 to 90 years, and lived in under 25 United States geographic areas. In the prospective study, cohorts were assigned on the basis of participant-reported clinical history obtained from a screening survey and a study questionnaire. In the prospective study, whole blood, serum and a nasopharyngeal or oropharyngeal swab were collected from each participant by mobile phlebotomists. Additional blood draws and questionnaires over an approximately two-month period could optionally be provided by prospective study participants. Blood samples from the prospective study were shipped frozen or at room temperature prior to DNA extraction. About this clone itself: The antigen it recognizes is unknown. The sample holds no much larger clone one base away, and base qualities are not on file.

This sequence was found in a man younger than 40 in a cohort exposed to, infected with or recovered from COVID-19 (not recorded which). The sequenced sample consisted of PBMCs or T cells enriched from blood (not recorded which).

The CDR3 sequence is CASSLVGGSRETQYF. DNA sequence: TGTGCCAGCTCACTAGTGGGAGGAAGTCGAGAGACCCAGTACTTC. The rearranged chain carries TRBV18 and TRBJ2-5; D gene: possibly TRBD2, on 6 matching bases. The CDR3 runs 15 residues from the cysteine to the phenylalanine. Kept here is only the CDR3 DNA, which spans 45 bases and is read in frame from base 1. CDR1 KGHSH and CDR2 LQKENI were looked up in the germline V gene. The trim is 4 bases for V and 4 bases for J, with a gap of 16 bases between the germline ends.